A selection of T cell receptor beta chains follows, all from one sample in a study of blood T cell repertoires in COVID-19. Method: immunoSEQ multiplex PCR; TCRdb's copy keeps in-frame clones and lacks some. The sample carries some 260,000 clones, around 89% recorded once. The specimen was PBMCs or T cells enriched from blood (not recorded which). The source of these receptors is a man aged 35 to 55 who had recovered from COVID-19. Each CDR3 is given with its conserved first and last residue. A D gene is named only where the DNA matches it firmly. Only part of the rows carry a size: once, few, many, or a class if the clone is expanded.

V	size	J	D	CDR3	DNA
TRBV25-1	-	TRBJ2-7	-	CASSEIGQQYF	TGTGCCAGCAGTGAGATTGGCCAGCAGTACTTC
TRBV28	-	TRBJ2-5	TRBD1	CASSPIRQGRETQYF	TGTGCCAGCAGTCCAATTAGACAGGGTAGAGAGACCCAGTACTTC
TRBV30	once	TRBJ2-7	TRBD2	CAWSLSSGGYEQYF	TGTGCCTGGAGCTTGTCTAGCGGAGGCTACGAGCAGTACTTC
TRBV29-1	-	TRBJ2-7	-	CSVGSRGYEQYF	TGCAGCGTTGGGTCCAGGGGCTACGAGCAGTACTTC
TRBV9	-	TRBJ1-1	-	CASSVRKGFDATEAFF	TGTGCCAGCAGCGTACGTAAGGGGTTCGATGCCACTGAAGCTTTCTTT
TRBV5-1	-	TRBJ1-4	TRBD1	CASSLDRGSEKLFF	TGCGCCAGCAGCTTGGACAGGGGGAGTGAAAAACTGTTTTTT
TRBV5-8	-	TRBJ1-1	-	CASSFQTANTEAFF	TGTGCCAGCAGCTTCCAGACAGCCAACACTGAAGCTTTCTTT
TRBV11-2	-	TRBJ2-1	TRBD2	CASSLERGDYNEQFF	TGTGCCAGCAGCTTAGAGCGGGGGGATTACAATGAGCAGTTCTTC
TRBV28	-	TRBJ2-7	-	CASTGDLVWQYF	TGTGCCAGCACGGGGGACCTTGTGTGGCAGTACTTC
TRBV27	-	TRBJ2-7	-	CASSLTGASLSGEQYF	TGTGCCAGCAGTTTAACTGGGGCCTCGCTTAGTGGCGAGCAGTACTTC
TRBV5-1	-	TRBJ2-4	-	CASSFLSGDLLAKNIQYF	TGCGCCAGCAGCTTTTTGTCAGGGGATCTATTAGCCAAAAACATTCAGTACTTC
TRBV18	-	TRBJ1-2	TRBD1	CASDIGGTGAYGYTF	TGTGCCAGCGACATCGGGGGGACAGGGGCCTATGGCTACACCTTC
TRBV24-1	once	TRBJ2-5	TRBD2	CATSRGGPQETQYF	TGTGCCACCAGCCGGGGGGGACCACAAGAGACCCAGTACTTC
TRBV13	few	TRBJ2-2	TRBD1	CASNLPPGQVRPGELFF	TGTGCCAGCAACCTTCCCCCGGGACAGGTCCGGCCCGGGGAGCTGTTTTTT
TRBV5-1	-	TRBJ1-2	-	CASSLDRIGYTF	TGCGCCAGCAGCTTGGACAGGATTGGCTACACCTTC
TRBV29-1	-	TRBJ2-1	TRBD1	CSVDPKDRDNEQFF	TGCAGCGTTGATCCTAAGGACAGGGACAATGAGCAGTTCTTC
TRBV29-1	once	TRBJ2-7	-	CSAGELDYEQYF	TGCAGCGCCGGTGAGCTAGATTACGAGCAGTACTTC
TRBV5-1	-	TRBJ1-1	TRBD1	CASSFRDRGLMVDVNTEAFF	TGCGCCAGCAGCTTCCGGGACAGGGGCCTCATGGTCGACGTGAACACTGAAGCTTTCTTT
TRBV18	-	TRBJ2-7	-	CASSPLAGAWGGSNEQYF	TGTGCCAGCTCACCACTGGCCGGGGCGTGGGGAGGTAGCAACGAGCAGTACTTC
TRBV7-9	-	TRBJ1-1	-	CASSLRDSNTEAFF	TGTGCCAGCAGTTTACGGGACTCAAACACTGAAGCTTTCTTT
TRBV4-2	-	TRBJ2-1	TRBD1	CASSQANRGTYNEQFF	TGTGCCAGCTCTCAAGCGAACAGGGGGACCTACAATGAGCAGTTCTTC
TRBV9	-	TRBJ2-2	TRBD2	CASSVQAGTNTGELFF	TGTGCCAGCAGCGTACAAGCGGGAACGAACACCGGGGAGCTGTTTTTT
TRBV27	-	TRBJ2-7	TRBD1	CASSFGQGPDEQYF	TGTGCCAGCAGTTTTGGACAGGGCCCCGACGAGCAGTACTTC
TRBV25-1	-	TRBJ1-4	-	CASRDIRGGEKLFF	TGTGCCAGCAGGGACATCCGGGGAGGGGAAAAACTGTTTTTT
TRBV10-1	-	TRBJ2-2	TRBD2	CASKAGGTGELFF	TGCGCCAGCAAAGCGGGAGGCACCGGGGAGCTGTTTTTT
TRBV2	-	TRBJ1-4	-	CASSTGATNEKLFF	TGTGCCAGCAGTACCGGTGCAACTAATGAAAAACTGTTTTTT
TRBV7-2	once	TRBJ2-1	TRBD2	CASSLAPLAVNEQFF	TGTGCCAGCAGCTTAGCCCCCCTAGCGGTCAATGAGCAGTTCTTC
TRBV5-8	-	TRBJ1-5	-	CASSFSGISNQPQHF	TGTGCCAGCAGCTTTTCGGGAATCAGCAATCAGCCCCAGCATTTT
TRBV27	-	TRBJ2-5	-	CASSLSRGQGPPGTQYF	TGTGCCAGCAGTTTATCGCGGGGGCAGGGGCCTCCAGGGACCCAGTACTTC
TRBV12-3/TRBV12-4	-	TRBJ2-1	TRBD2	CASWTSGAYEQFF	TGTGCCAGTTGGACTAGCGGGGCCTATGAGCAGTTCTTC
TRBV7-6	-	TRBJ2-2	TRBD2	CASSLGLAGFTGELFF	TGTGCCAGCAGCTTAGGGCTAGCGGGTTTCACCGGGGAGCTGTTTTTT
TRBV6-5	few	TRBJ1-2	-	CASKQDILNYGYTF	TGTGCCAGCAAACAGGACATATTAAACTATGGCTACACCTTC
TRBV10-2	-	TRBJ2-1	TRBD1	CASRGQGILNEQFF	TGCGCCAGCAGGGGACAGGGTATATTGAATGAGCAGTTCTTC
TRBV19	-	TRBJ1-5	TRBD1	CASRSGTGRNQPQHF	TGTGCCAGTAGATCCGGGACAGGGAGGAATCAGCCCCAGCATTTT
TRBV27	-	TRBJ2-1	TRBD1	CASSLYGRGGVEQFF	TGTGCCAGCAGTTTATACGGTAGAGGGGGCGTTGAGCAGTTCTTC
TRBV9	-	TRBJ1-1	-	CASSVGLGGSNTEAFF	TGTGCCAGCAGCGTTGGCTTGGGGGGATCGAACACTGAAGCTTTCTTT
TRBV28	-	TRBJ2-7	TRBD2	CASSETSGSSYEQYF	TGTGCCAGCAGTGAAACTAGCGGGAGCTCGTACGAGCAGTACTTC
TRBV5-1	-	TRBJ1-3	-	CASSLSWDTGNTIYF	TGCGCCAGCAGCTTGTCCTGGGACACCGGAAACACCATATATTTT
TRBV2	once	TRBJ1-6	-	CASSVLDSRPYNSPLHF	TGTGCCAGCAGCGTGTTAGACAGCCGACCTTATAATTCACCCCTCCACTTT
TRBV6-5	-	TRBJ1-1	TRBD1	CASSSGTGTREAFF	TGTGCCAGCAGTTCAGGGACAGGGACTCGTGAAGCTTTCTTT
TRBV7-9	-	TRBJ1-5	-	CASSREINQPQHF	TGTGCCAGCAGCCGGGAGATTAATCAGCCCCAGCATTTT
TRBV7-3	once	TRBJ2-3	-	CASSGQPTDTQYF	TGTGCCAGCTCTGGACAGCCCACAGATACGCAGTATTTT
TRBV4-2	few	TRBJ2-7	-	CASSQDLAGPTYEQYF	TGTGCCAGCAGCCAAGATCTTGCGGGGCCTACCTACGAGCAGTACTTC
TRBV12-3/TRBV12-4	-	TRBJ2-2	-	CASSLTDTGELFF	TGTGCCAGCAGTTTAACGGACACCGGGGAGCTGTTTTTT
TRBV5-4	once	TRBJ1-4	TRBD1	CASSLGQGASEKLFF	TGTGCCAGCAGCTTGGGACAGGGGGCTAGTGAAAAACTGTTTTTT
TRBV14	-	TRBJ1-6	-	CASSQPGYNSPLHF	TGTGCCAGCAGCCAACCGGGTTATAATTCACCCCTCCACTTT
TRBV7-3	-	TRBJ1-3	-	CASSLEGGSGNTIYF	TGTGCCAGCAGCTTAGAAGGGGGCTCTGGAAACACCATATATTTT
TRBV5-1	-	TRBJ2-1	TRBD1	CASAIQGSYNEQFF	TGCGCCAGCGCGATACAGGGGTCCTACAATGAGCAGTTCTTC
TRBV6-5	-	TRBJ1-4	-	CASSYTPTGINEKLFF	TGTGCCAGCAGTTACACGCCGACAGGAATTAATGAAAAACTGTTTTTT